The clone carrying this T cell receptor beta chain was recorded at least ten times. The data stem from a study of spatial heterogeneity in lung cancer. Trimming pared 6 bases from V and 9 bases from J, leaving 12 bases between. The CDR3 contains 13 residues. Germline V gives CDR1 MDHEN, CDR2 SYDVKM. TCRdb re-analysed the 5' RACE reads in MiXCR, keeping a single row per CDR3 protein. There are under 30,000 distinct CDR3 sequences in the sample; around 5.9% occur only once, and more than 20% lies in the top ten. Sample time point: blood at routine non-recurrence follow-up after resection. The study sequenced unsorted whole RNA from tumor, nontumor lung or frozen PBMC.

The sequence was obtained from a male donor with early-stage non-small cell lung cancer. The sequences come from PBMCs, collected at follow-up. The rearrangement uses TRBV28 and TRBJ1-6; D may be TRBD1 (5 bases). CDR3 amino acids: CASSGREGSPLHF. The CDR3 DNA reads TGTGCCAGCAGCGGCAGGGAGGGTTCACCCCTCCACTTT. Full variable domain (outside the CDR3, taken from reference TRBV28 and TRBJ1-6): DVKVTQSSRYLVKRTGEKVFLECVQDMDHENMFWYRQDPGLGLRLIYFSYDVKMKEKGDIPEGYSVSREKKERFSLILESASTNQTSMYLCASSGREGSPLHFGNGTRLTVT.